Below, 32 T cell receptor beta chains from the same sample are listed, as sequenced in a study of blood T cells in healthy people across ages. A sample-barcoded 5' primer and a J-beta primer mix were used in a second PCR of roughly 6 to 11 cycles. TCRdb independently ran MiXCR on the 5' RACE reads; one entry per CDR3 protein. Seen here are approximately 900,000 distinct CDR3 sequences, approximately 32% observed once, and the top ten hold about 10%. The same specimen was also included in a second study, on T cells of mothers and their children.

What was sequenced was blood. These receptors all stem from a woman aged 40-49 years in good health.

V usage is TRBV12-3 or TRBV12-4 and J usage is TRBJ2-1, with 11 bases fitting TRBD2. The length of the CDR3 is 19 residues. V lost 1 base, J lost 0 bases, and 8 bases stayed unmatched. In nucleotides, the CDR3 is TGTGCCAGCAGTTTAGGGCTAGCGGGGGGCTCGAGCTCCTACAATGAGCAGTTCTTC. Translation gives CASSLGLAGGSSSYNEQFF.

This clonotype has ten or more counts. The chain recombines TRBV7-2 with TRBJ2-4; TRBD1 matches 8 bases. The germline CDR1 and CDR2 sequences are SGHTA and FQGNSA. The CDR3 is 15 amino acids. V lost 7 bases and J lost 3; bases outside the gene matches: 8. CDR3 in amino acids: CASTPDRGFKNIQYF. CDR3 bases: TGTGCCAGCACCCCCGACAGGGGCTTCAAAAACATTCAGTACTTC.

The V and J genes are TRBV9 and TRBJ1-1, with TRBD1 as a possible D gene (5 bases). V dropped 5 bases and J dropped 4 bases, with 18 bases sitting between them. The germline CDR1 and CDR2 sequences are SGDLS and YYNGEE. This CDR3 comprises 15 residues. The CDR3 region is CASSTHMGGVTEAFF. The CDR3 DNA is TGTGCCAGCAGTACCCACATGGGGGGTGTCACTGAAGCTTTCTTT.

This clonotype was detected a few times. The rearrangement links TRBV7-3 to TRBJ2-5; 8 positions match TRBD2. With V trimmed by 2 bases and J by 2 bases, 10 bases remained unmatched. The length of the CDR3 is 17 residues. Germline V gene lookup returns CDR1 SGHTA and CDR2 FQGTGA. In DNA, the CDR3 is TGTGCCAGCAGCTTAGGAGTCGCGGGGGGCCTACAAGAGACCCAGTACTTC. The encoded protein is CASSLGVAGGLQETQYF.

This clonotype showed up just a few times. The chain recombines TRBV20-1 with TRBJ1-5; TRBD1 matches 12 bases. This CDR3 is 15 amino acids long. After removal of 4 bases from V and 9 bases from J, the junction contained 10 bases not matched to a gene. Germline CDR1 is DFQATT and CDR2 is SNEGSKA (reference sequence). As DNA, the CDR3 is TGCAGTGCTAAGGGGACAGGGGGCGAGGTAGGGCCCCAGCATTTT. Protein sequence: CSAKGTGGEVGPQHF.

In this sample, this clonotype turned up many times. The rearrangement links TRBV6-5 to TRBJ2-5; tentatively, D is TRBD1 or TRBD2 (5 bases each). V shed 6 bases and J shed 1 base, with 12 bases lying between them. The V gene's germline CDR1 is MNHEY and CDR2 SVGAGI. This CDR3 contains 14 residues. The CDR3 loop is CASRSRDGQETQYF. DNA for the CDR3: TGTGCCAGCAGGTCCCGGGACGGCCAAGAGACCCAGTACTTC.

The chain links TRBV7-3 to TRBJ2-1; TRBD2 matches at 8 bases. Germline assignment: CDR1 SGHTA and CDR2 FQGTGA. Unmatched junction bases numbered 11, after V lost 8 bases and J lost 5 bases. The CDR3 contains 15 residues. CDR3 DNA sequence: TGTGCCAGCCGCTCCGACCCGGGACTAGACAATGAGCAGTTCTTC. It is translated as CASRSDPGLDNEQFF.

The sample holds a few counts of this clonotype. CDR3 loop: CASSQRPLEQYF. Written as DNA, the CDR3 is TGTGCCAGCAGCCAGCGTCCCCTCGAGCAGTACTTC. The chain recombines TRBV7-9 with TRBJ2-7; D is ambiguous. The CDR3 covers 12 residues. Germline V CDR1 and CDR2: SEHNR, FQNEAQ (reference sequence). V was trimmed by 5 bases and J by 6 bases, leaving 11 bases between them.

This clonotype has at least ten counts. The chain uses TRBV29-1 and TRBJ1-2; TRBD1 might be the D (6 bases). The CDR3 consists of 14 residues. The V and J ends lost 3 bases and 9 bases respectively, with 20 bases between them. CDR1 is SQVTM and CDR2 is ANQGSEA in the germline V gene. In nucleotides, the CDR3 is TGCAGCGTTGACCCCGCCGGGGGCGAGTCCCGCTACACCTTC. Residues: CSVDPAGGESRYTF.

The chain has TRBV20-1 and TRBJ2-1, with D possibly TRBD1 on 6 matching bases. The CDR3 totals 14 residues. Between the trimmed V and J ends, which lost 2 bases and 5 bases, there was a span of 13 bases. Germline V gives CDR1 DFQATT, CDR2 SNEGSKA (reference sequence). The CDR3 sequence: CSARRRTVDNEQFF. As DNA, the CDR3 is TGCAGTGCTAGACGTAGGACAGTGGACAATGAGCAGTTCTTC.

This chain uses TRBV28 with TRBJ2-7; maybe TRBD2 (5 bases). Trimming stripped 7 bases from V and 0 bases from J, with 19 bases between. The CDR3 has 16 residues. The germline CDR1 and CDR2 sequences are MDHEN and SYDVKM. The CDR3 spells CASTYLGNPGSYEQYF. The CDR3 nucleotides are TGTGCCAGCACCTATCTCGGGAACCCGGGCTCCTACGAGCAGTACTTC. Together with reference TRBV28 and TRBJ2-7, the CDR3 gives the full variable domain: DVKVTQSSRYLVKRTGEKVFLECVQDMDHENMFWYRQDPGLGLRLIYFSYDVKMKEKGDIPEGYSVSREKKERFSLILESASTNQTSMYLCASTYLGNPGSYEQYFGPGTRLTVT.

J is TRBJ2-4 and V is TRBV14; D gene ambiguous. With the DNA end fitting TRBJ2-7 better, the J assignment may be wrong. Looked up from germline, CDR1 is SGHDN and CDR2 is FVKESK. This CDR3 is built from 15 residues. DNA for the CDR3: TGTGCCAGCAGCCAAGATCACGGGTTCGGCTACGAGCAGTACTTC. This gives the protein CASSQDHGFGYEQYF.

This clonotype was observed many times. This sequence joins TRBV28 and TRBJ2-1; weak D call: TRBD1 (5 bases). This CDR3 is built from 16 residues. V gave up 5 bases and J gave up 0 bases, with 14 bases separating them. CDR1 and CDR2 (germline): MDHEN, SYDVKM. The CDR3 sequence is CASSPQGKNSYNEQFF. In nucleotides, the CDR3 is TGTGCCAGCAGTCCGCAGGGTAAGAACTCCTACAATGAGCAGTTCTTC.

The CDR3 DNA reads TGTGCCAGCAGTTTCCCAGGGTCTAATGAAAAACTGTTTTTT. Translation: CASSFPGSNEKLFF. This chain connects TRBV12-3 or TRBV12-4 to TRBJ1-4, with a possible D match to TRBD1 (5 bases). CDR3 size: 14 residues. The V and J ends lost 3 bases and 3 bases respectively, with 8 bases between them.

This clonotype was observed many times. The CDR3, as DNA: TGTGCCAGCAGATATTACGGGTACGAGCAGTACTTC. Protein: CASRYYGYEQYF. The gene calls are TRBV6-2 or TRBV6-3 and TRBJ2-7; D remains unclear. The V gene's germline CDR1 is MNHEY and CDR2 SVGEGT. This CDR3 is built from 12 residues. V lost 6 bases and J lost 4, with 10 bases in between.

In this sample, this clonotype turned up many times. V and J are TRBV2 and TRBJ1-2; perhaps TRBD1 as D (6 bases). V was clipped by 2 bases and J by 2 bases, with 12 bases between them. Per the germline V gene, CDR1 is SNHLY and CDR2 is FYNNEI. This CDR3 has 15 amino acids. For the CDR3, the DNA is TGTGCCAGCAGTGAATTCGGGGGGCGGAACTATGGCTACACCTTC. Encoded protein: CASSEFGGRNYGYTF.

The gene calls are TRBV5-1 and TRBJ2-3, with D hard to call. This CDR3 is 16 amino acids long. Trimming removed 3 bases at V and 0 bases at J, with 14 bases between. CDR1 and CDR2 from the germline V gene are SGHRS and YFSETQ. The CDR3 loop reads CASSSAPSPSTDTQYF. DNA of the CDR3: TGCGCCAGCAGCTCGGCTCCTAGTCCAAGCACAGATACGCAGTATTTT.

The gene calls are TRBV12-3 or TRBV12-4 and TRBJ1-3; D might be TRBD1 (6 bases). V was trimmed by 7 bases and J by 3 bases, leaving 10 bases between them. The CDR3 loop spans 13 amino acids. The CDR3 nucleotides are TGTGCCAGCACCTTGACAGGTGGAAACACCATATATTTT. This gives the protein CASTLTGGNTIYF.

This clonotype was observed a handful of times. This chain links TRBV9 with TRBJ2-3, with D uncertain. With 0 bases removed from V and 6 bases from J, the gap between germline ends came to 17 bases. Germline V gene lookup returns CDR1 SGDLS and CDR2 YYNGEE. The CDR3 has 16 amino acids. CDR3 residues: CASSVGGVGRADTQYF. For the CDR3, the DNA is TGTGCCAGCAGCGTAGGAGGAGTGGGCCGCGCGGATACGCAGTATTTT.

This chain's CDR3 is CASSPGDISQETQYF. Here the CDR3 DNA reads TGCGCCAGCAGCCCCGGGGACATTTCTCAAGAGACCCAGTACTTC. V usage is TRBV5-1 and J usage is TRBJ2-5, with D perhaps matching TRBD1 (6 bases). The CDR3 covers 15 residues. In germline, CDR1 is SGHRS, CDR2 YFSETQ. V was shortened by 4 bases and J by 2 bases, with 15 bases between the two germline ends.

There are a few counts of this clonotype. The genes are TRBV20-1 and TRBJ2-3, with no clear D. CDR3 length: 15 residues. CDR1 DFQATT and CDR2 SNEGSKA come from the germline V gene (reference sequence). V shed 0 bases and J shed 2 bases, with 12 bases lying between them. In nucleotides, the CDR3 is TGCAGTGCTAGAGACCTCGATCCGGCCACAGATACGCAGTATTTT. Protein: CSARDLDPATDTQYF.

This chain joins TRBV5-1 and TRBJ1-4, with D maybe TRBD1 (5 bases). CDR1 is SGHRS, CDR2 YFSETQ, per germline. The CDR3 has 15 residues. V lost 0 bases, J lost 8 bases, and 14 bases lay in between. The chain's CDR3 is CASSLDQGLDEKLFF. DNA of the CDR3: TGCGCCAGCAGCTTGGATCAGGGTTTGGACGAAAAACTGTTTTTT.

This clonotype was seen a few times. A much more abundant neighbour one base away suggests this may be a read error. V and J are TRBV6-1 and TRBJ2-1; D gene unclear. The DNA end lines up better with TRBJ2-7; the J call may be wrong. The CDR3 covers 14 residues. Germline V gene data show CDR1 as MNHNS and CDR2 as SASEGT. The DNA for the CDR3 is TGTGCCAGCCTCTTAAAACAGACCTACAATGAGCAGTACTTC. Translated, it gives CASLLKQTYNEQYF.

In this sample, this clonotype turned up a few times. This sequence joins TRBV20-1 and TRBJ2-7; the D gene is possibly TRBD2 (7 bases). CDR1 and CDR2 from the germline V gene are DFQATT and SNEGSKA (reference sequence). V was trimmed by 2 bases and J by 6 bases, leaving 14 bases between them. This CDR3 is 13 amino acids long. Written as DNA, the CDR3 is TGCAGTGCTAGATTGGGGGGGGCCTCCGAGCAGTACTTC. It yields the protein CSARLGGASEQYF.

This clonotype was seen a few times. Written as DNA, the CDR3 is TGTGCCAGCAGTTCCCGGCGTGGGGGGGCCCCCTACAATGAGCAGTTCTTC. It specifies CASSSRRGGAPYNEQFF. The chain uses TRBV12-3 or TRBV12-4 and TRBJ2-1, with D possibly TRBD2 on 7 matching bases. There are 17 residues in the CDR3. Trimming pared 4 bases from V and 2 bases from J, leaving 18 bases between.

At least ten counts were recorded for this clonotype. The chain employs TRBV5-1 and TRBJ2-7; D possibly corresponds to TRBD2 (5 bases). The germline V gene has CDR1 SGHRS and CDR2 YFSETQ. V lost 0 bases and J lost 5, with 12 bases in between. This CDR3 is 14 amino acids long. CDR3 sequence: CASSLGGLIDEQYF. CDR3 DNA sequence: TGCGCCAGCAGCTTGGGAGGGCTTATCGACGAGCAGTACTTC. The full variable domain, completed using reference TRBV5-1 and TRBJ2-7, is KAGVTQTPRYLIKTRGQQVTLSCSPISGHRSVSWYQQTPGQGLQFLFEYFSETQRNKGNFPGRFSGRQFSNSRSEMNVSTLELGDSALYLCASSLGGLIDEQYFGPGTRLTVT.

The table lists this clonotype with a few counts. This chain connects TRBV6-1 to TRBJ2-1; 10 bases are shared with TRBD2. Germline-derived CDR1 and CDR2 are MNHNS and SASEGT. The CDR3 loop spans 14 amino acids. The J segment lost 4 bases and the V segment lost 7 bases, leaving 4 bases of the junction unmatched. CDR3 region: CASKAGGGYNEQFF. In DNA, the CDR3 is TGTGCCAGCAAAGCGGGGGGGGGGTACAATGAGCAGTTCTTC.

There are a few counts of this clonotype. The chain uses TRBV12-3 or TRBV12-4 and TRBJ1-4, with 7 bases lining up with TRBD1. J lost 6 bases, V lost 3 bases, and 1 base had no gene match. This CDR3 is built from 13 residues. CDR3 in DNA: TGTGCCAGCAGTTTCAGGGGGGATGAAAAACTGTTTTTT. Its translation: CASSFRGDEKLFF.

This clonotype was detected a few times. V gene TRBV12-3 or TRBV12-4 combines with J gene TRBJ2-1; 9 bases are a match to TRBD1. CDR3 length equals 15 residues. The V and J ends lost 7 bases and 4 bases, in that order; junction bases with no gene match: 8. CDR3 coding DNA: TGTGCCAGCAAACAACAGGGGGCTCTGTACAATGAGCAGTTCTTC. The encoded protein is CASKQQGALYNEQFF.

This clonotype was seen at least ten times. The gene calls are TRBV29-1 and TRBJ2-3, with 10 positions matching TRBD2. The length of the CDR3 is 15 residues. The trim removed 4 bases at V and 0 bases at J, leaving 4 bases unmatched. CDR1 and CDR2 (germline): SQVTM, ANQGSEA. Here the CDR3 reads CSVVPAGGSTDTQYF. The DNA of the CDR3 is TGCAGCGTTGTCCCAGCGGGGGGGAGCACAGATACGCAGTATTTT.

This chain uses TRBV27 with TRBJ2-5; 8 positions agree with TRBD2. CDR3 length equals 19 residues. The germline V gene encodes CDR1 MNHEY and CDR2 SMNVEV (reference sequence). V shed 2 bases, J shed 4 bases, and the junction held 18 bases outside the gene matches. The CDR3 coding sequence is TGTGCCAGCAGTTTAATCCCCCCCGGGTCCCGCGGGGGGCGAGAGACCCAGTACTTC. Translation gives CASSLIPPGSRGGRETQYF.

The chain uses TRBV27 and TRBJ2-1, with D unresolved. Germline V gene sequence: CDR1 MNHEY, CDR2 SMNVEV (reference sequence). There are 17 residues in the CDR3. Trimming removed 0 bases from V and 1 base from J, with 13 bases in between. The CDR3 region is CASSLSGGSVSYNEQFF. In DNA form, the CDR3 reads TGTGCCAGCAGTTTATCAGGTGGTAGTGTTTCCTACAATGAGCAGTTCTTC.